The rows below give T cell receptor beta chains drawn from one sample of a study of blood T cell repertoires in COVID-19. Produced via immunoSEQ multiplex PCR; TCRdb's table is partial and in-frame only. The sample gives about 150,000 clones, 88% of which show up once; about 6.6% is in the top ten. Sequenced sample: PBMCs or T cells enriched from blood (not recorded which). These receptor sequences come from a woman in her forties or fifties who had recovered from COVID-19. CDR3s include the opening cysteine and the closing phenylalanine or tryptophan. The D gene is left open where the match is weak. Size tells how often a clone was seen (once, few, many) or the class of an expanded clone, and some rows leave it out.

d_gene: TRBD1; v_gene: TRBV11-3; j_gene: TRBJ2-1; abundance: .; CDR3nt: TGTGCCAGCAGCTCGTCGACAGGGAATGAGCAGTTCTTC; CDR3aa: CASSSSTGNEQFF
d_gene: TRBD1; v_gene: TRBV7-2; j_gene: TRBJ1-4; abundance: once; CDR3nt: TGTGCCAGCAGCCGTTACAGGGGCGTCGAGGAAAAACTGTTTTTT; CDR3aa: CASSRYRGVEEKLFF
d_gene: .; v_gene: TRBV4-1; j_gene: TRBJ2-1; abundance: once; CDR3nt: TGCGCCAGCAGCCAAGAAAAACAGTACCCATACAATGAGCAGTTCTTC; CDR3aa: CASSQEKQYPYNEQFF
d_gene: .; v_gene: TRBV6-5; j_gene: TRBJ1-2; abundance: .; CDR3nt: TGTGCCAGCAGTTACATGCAGGGCCCATATGGCTACACCTTC; CDR3aa: CASSYMQGPYGYTF
d_gene: .; v_gene: TRBV6-5; j_gene: TRBJ2-2; abundance: .; CDR3nt: TGTGCCAGCAGTTACACAAGTTTCCCCGGGTCCGGGGAGCTGTTTTTT; CDR3aa: CASSYTSFPGSGELFF
d_gene: .; v_gene: TRBV25-1; j_gene: TRBJ1-2; abundance: .; CDR3nt: TGTGCCAGCACGGGGGGAAGTTGGGGCTACACCTTC; CDR3aa: CASTGGSWGYTF
d_gene: .; v_gene: TRBV9; j_gene: TRBJ1-2; abundance: .; CDR3nt: TGTGCCAGCAGCTCCCAAGCGGGACGGGCAACCTATGGCTACACCTTC; CDR3aa: CASSSQAGRATYGYTF
d_gene: TRBD1; v_gene: TRBV7-8; j_gene: TRBJ1-2; abundance: .; CDR3nt: TGTGCCAGCAGCTTAGTACCACAGGGGGCCAATGGCTACACCTTC; CDR3aa: CASSLVPQGANGYTF
d_gene: .; v_gene: TRBV19; j_gene: TRBJ2-1; abundance: .; CDR3nt: TGTGCCAGTAGTATAGAAAGGACTGAACAGTTCTTC; CDR3aa: CASSIERTEQFF
d_gene: .; v_gene: TRBV30; j_gene: TRBJ1-5; abundance: .; CDR3nt: TGTGCCTGGACGAGGGGGGGAAGCAATCAGCCCCAGCATTTT; CDR3aa: CAWTRGGSNQPQHF
d_gene: .; v_gene: TRBV21-1; j_gene: TRBJ2-2; abundance: .; CDR3nt: TGTGCCAGCATCACAGGGGAATCCGAGGTAAGTATGAGGAGGGGGGAGCTGTTTTTT; CDR3aa: CASITGESEVSMRRGELFF
d_gene: .; v_gene: TRBV4-2; j_gene: TRBJ2-1; abundance: once; CDR3nt: TGTGCCAGCAGCAGGGGGTGGAATGAGCAGTTCTTC; CDR3aa: CASSRGWNEQFF
d_gene: TRBD1; v_gene: TRBV6-2/TRBV6-3; j_gene: TRBJ1-2; abundance: .; CDR3nt: TGTGCCAGCAGTTACTCGTGGGACAGACGGAGTCCTAACTATGGCTACACCTTC; CDR3aa: CASSYSWDRRSPNYGYTF
d_gene: .; v_gene: TRBV5-4; j_gene: TRBJ1-6; abundance: .; CDR3nt: TGTGCCAGCAGCTTGGCCCCGGGTATCGGGAGCTCCTATAATTCACCCCTCCACTTT; CDR3aa: CASSLAPGIGSSYNSPLHF
d_gene: .; v_gene: TRBV5-1; j_gene: TRBJ2-1; abundance: .; CDR3nt: TGCGCCAGCAGCTTGGGGGCAGAACACTTCTCCTACAATGAGCAGTTCTTC; CDR3aa: CASSLGAEHFSYNEQFF
d_gene: .; v_gene: TRBV25-1; j_gene: TRBJ1-1; abundance: .; CDR3nt: TGTGCCAGCAGTGACCCCGGGGGGGGGAACACTGAAGCTTTCTTT; CDR3aa: CASSDPGGGNTEAFF
d_gene: TRBD2; v_gene: TRBV7-2; j_gene: TRBJ2-3; abundance: .; CDR3nt: TGTGCCAGCACCCATCGACTAGCGACAGATACGCAGTATTTT; CDR3aa: CASTHRLATDTQYF
d_gene: .; v_gene: TRBV6-4; j_gene: TRBJ2-2; abundance: .; CDR3nt: TGTGCCAGCAGCGCTTTTCCCGGGGCCGGGGAGCTGTTTTTT; CDR3aa: CASSAFPGAGELFF
d_gene: TRBD2; v_gene: TRBV10-3; j_gene: TRBJ2-3; abundance: .; CDR3nt: TGTGCCATCAGTGCCTTAGGACTAGCGGGGGCCACAGATACACAGTATTTT; CDR3aa: CAISALGLAGATDTQYF
d_gene: TRBD1; v_gene: TRBV5-1; j_gene: TRBJ2-7; abundance: .; CDR3nt: TGCGCCAGCAGCTTCGGGACAGGGGGCAGCTACGAGCAGTACTTC; CDR3aa: CASSFGTGGSYEQYF
d_gene: TRBD1; v_gene: TRBV24-1; j_gene: TRBJ2-7; abundance: few; CDR3nt: TGTGCCACCAGTGAACAGGGACAGCTTTCCTACGAGCAGTACTTC; CDR3aa: CATSEQGQLSYEQYF
d_gene: TRBD1; v_gene: TRBV5-1; j_gene: TRBJ1-2; abundance: .; CDR3nt: TGCGCCAGCAGACAAATCTCTCAATCCGGGACAGGCGGTGGCTACACCTTC; CDR3aa: CASRQISQSGTGGGYTF
d_gene: TRBD1; v_gene: TRBV19; j_gene: TRBJ1-6; abundance: once; CDR3nt: TGTGCCAGTAGGGACAGGGGATGGGGGTCACCCCTCCACTTT; CDR3aa: CASRDRGWGSPLHF
d_gene: .; v_gene: TRBV3-1/TRBV3-2; j_gene: TRBJ2-5; abundance: .; CDR3nt: TGTGCCAGCAGCCCCTCCGGTCGGGGGTGGACAGGGAGGGGAGAGACCCAGTACTTC; CDR3aa: CASSPSGRGWTGRGETQYF
d_gene: .; v_gene: TRBV2; j_gene: TRBJ1-1; abundance: .; CDR3nt: TGTGCCAGCAGTGTATTGCAGCGCATGAACACTGAAGCTTTCTTT; CDR3aa: CASSVLQRMNTEAFF
d_gene: .; v_gene: TRBV3-1/TRBV3-2; j_gene: TRBJ1-4; abundance: .; CDR3nt: TGTGCCAGCAGCCTCGGCGGGGCCCAAAATGAAAAACTGTTTTTT; CDR3aa: CASSLGGAQNEKLFF
d_gene: .; v_gene: TRBV7-8; j_gene: TRBJ1-1; abundance: .; CDR3nt: TGTGCCAGCAGCTCGAACAGGGTGACTGAAGCTTTCTTT; CDR3aa: CASSSNRVTEAFF
d_gene: .; v_gene: TRBV10-1; j_gene: TRBJ1-1; abundance: once; CDR3nt: TGCGCCAGCATCTTACATGTCTTGAAGACTGAAGCTTTCTTT; CDR3aa: CASILHVLKTEAFF
d_gene: .; v_gene: TRBV18; j_gene: TRBJ1-3; abundance: few; CDR3nt: TGTGCCAGCTCACCACGAGAGGCTTTCTCTGGAAACACCATATATTTT; CDR3aa: CASSPREAFSGNTIYF
d_gene: .; v_gene: TRBV7-3; j_gene: TRBJ2-5; abundance: .; CDR3nt: TGTGCCAGCAGCTTCCCCAGGGAGACCCAGTACTTC; CDR3aa: CASSFPRETQYF
d_gene: TRBD1; v_gene: TRBV6-5; j_gene: TRBJ1-3; abundance: .; CDR3nt: TGTGCCAGCAGCTCGACAGGGACTGGAAACACCATATATTTT; CDR3aa: CASSSTGTGNTIYF
d_gene: .; v_gene: TRBV19; j_gene: TRBJ1-1; abundance: .; CDR3nt: TGTGCCAGTAGCCTACCAGGGGCGCGCACTGAAGCTTTCTTT; CDR3aa: CASSLPGARTEAFF
d_gene: TRBD1; v_gene: TRBV5-4; j_gene: TRBJ2-3; abundance: .; CDR3nt: TGTGCCAGCAGCTTGTGGACAGGGGGATACACAGATACGCAGTATTTT; CDR3aa: CASSLWTGGYTDTQYF
d_gene: .; v_gene: TRBV11-2; j_gene: TRBJ1-3; abundance: once; CDR3nt: TGTGCCAGCAGCCCATTGGGAGGTTTATATTTT; CDR3aa: CASSPLGGLYF
d_gene: TRBD2; v_gene: TRBV18; j_gene: TRBJ2-5; abundance: few; CDR3nt: TGTGCCAGCTCACCCGGCGGGGGGCAACAAGAGACCCAGTACTTC; CDR3aa: CASSPGGGQQETQYF
d_gene: TRBD1; v_gene: TRBV11-1; j_gene: TRBJ2-7; abundance: .; CDR3nt: TGTGCCAGCAGCTTAGCGAGCCGGACAGGCCGAGCCTACGAGCAGTACTTC; CDR3aa: CASSLASRTGRAYEQYF
d_gene: .; v_gene: TRBV5-4; j_gene: TRBJ1-2; abundance: .; CDR3nt: TGTGCCAGCAGCTTAGGTGCGGGCGCTCAACTCAATGGCTACACCTTC; CDR3aa: CASSLGAGAQLNGYTF
d_gene: .; v_gene: TRBV19; j_gene: TRBJ1-5; abundance: .; CDR3nt: TGTGCCAGTAGCAACGGGGAGGGCGGGGGTCAGCCCCAGCATTTT; CDR3aa: CASSNGEGGGQPQHF
d_gene: .; v_gene: TRBV25-1; j_gene: TRBJ1-3; abundance: .; CDR3nt: TGTGCCAGCAGTGTCAGCTCTGGAAACACCATATATTTT; CDR3aa: CASSVSSGNTIYF
d_gene: .; v_gene: TRBV6-5; j_gene: TRBJ2-5; abundance: .; CDR3nt: TGTGCCAGCAGTTACAGGGGACAACCCCAGTACTTC; CDR3aa: CASSYRGQPQYF
d_gene: .; v_gene: TRBV7-2; j_gene: TRBJ1-4; abundance: .; CDR3nt: TGTGCCAGCAGCTCTAAAAGGAGGGGTGGCGAAAAACTGTTTTTT; CDR3aa: CASSSKRRGGEKLFF
d_gene: .; v_gene: TRBV5-1; j_gene: TRBJ2-1; abundance: .; CDR3nt: TGCGCCAGCAGCTTGGGGGGGCGGAATGAGCAGTTCTTC; CDR3aa: CASSLGGRNEQFF
d_gene: .; v_gene: TRBV7-3; j_gene: TRBJ2-3; abundance: once; CDR3nt: TGTGCCAGCAGCCCACACAGTGCCTCACTAGTTAGCACAGATACGCAGTATTTT; CDR3aa: CASSPHSASLVSTDTQYF
d_gene: .; v_gene: TRBV19; j_gene: TRBJ1-5; abundance: few; CDR3nt: TGTGCCAGTAGTATCCAGGGCGAAAATCAGCCCCAGCATTTT; CDR3aa: CASSIQGENQPQHF
d_gene: .; v_gene: TRBV7-3; j_gene: TRBJ1-2; abundance: few; CDR3nt: TGTGCCAGCAGCTTAACAAAGCCAACAGGCCCAACTCCTAACTATGGCTACACCTTC; CDR3aa: CASSLTKPTGPTPNYGYTF
d_gene: TRBD1; v_gene: TRBV4-2; j_gene: TRBJ2-7; abundance: once; CDR3nt: TGTGCCAGCAGCGAAGGGGACAGGGTGGGGTACGAGCAGTACTTC; CDR3aa: CASSEGDRVGYEQYF
d_gene: TRBD1; v_gene: TRBV19; j_gene: TRBJ1-5; abundance: .; CDR3nt: TGTGCCAGTACCTCCCGACAGGGGGCTGGACAGCCCCAGCATTTT; CDR3aa: CASTSRQGAGQPQHF
d_gene: TRBD1; v_gene: TRBV30; j_gene: TRBJ1-5; abundance: .; CDR3nt: TGTGCCTGGAGCGGAGGGACAGCCCGGCCCCAGCATTTT; CDR3aa: CAWSGGTARPQHF
d_gene: TRBD1; v_gene: TRBV6-5; j_gene: TRBJ1-1; abundance: .; CDR3nt: TGTGCCAGCAGAGACAGGGAGAGGGCTGAAGCTTTCTTT; CDR3aa: CASRDRERAEAFF
d_gene: TRBD1; v_gene: TRBV29-1; j_gene: TRBJ2-7; abundance: .; CDR3nt: TGCAGCGTTGAAAGGGGGCCCGAGCAGTACTTC; CDR3aa: CSVERGPEQYF
d_gene: TRBD1; v_gene: TRBV11-3; j_gene: TRBJ1-1; abundance: .; CDR3nt: TGTGCCAGCAGCTTCTCCAGGGGGACTGAAGCTTTCTTT; CDR3aa: CASSFSRGTEAFF
d_gene: .; v_gene: TRBV5-1; j_gene: TRBJ1-1; abundance: .; CDR3nt: TGCGCCAGCAGCCTGGGACGAGGAGGTCCGTCTGGGATGAACACTGAAGCTTTCTTT; CDR3aa: CASSLGRGGPSGMNTEAFF
d_gene: .; v_gene: TRBV19; j_gene: TRBJ1-1; abundance: .; CDR3nt: TGTGCCAGTATCAGTGGGCGGGGAGGGGACACTGAAGCTTTCTTT; CDR3aa: CASISGRGGDTEAFF
d_gene: TRBD1; v_gene: TRBV29-1; j_gene: TRBJ1-2; abundance: .; CDR3nt: TGCAGCGTTGGACAGGGTATCCATGGCTACACCTTC; CDR3aa: CSVGQGIHGYTF
d_gene: .; v_gene: TRBV19; j_gene: TRBJ2-5; abundance: .; CDR3nt: TGTGCCAGTAGGGGAGCGCACACAATCCAAGAGACCCAGTACTTC; CDR3aa: CASRGAHTIQETQYF